This T cell receptor (beta chain) was recovered during a study of spatial heterogeneity in lung cancer. Study in general: 72 TRACERx patients with early, untreated non-small cell lung cancer donated samples. When available, follow-up PBMC samples taken a median of roughly 2 years after resection were sequenced. Detection consistently captured more beta-chain sequences than alpha-chain sequences.

V lost 8 bases and J 5 bases, leaving 9 bases between the germline ends. The CDR3 is 11 residues long. This clonotype was recorded a few times. Every TCR cDNA molecule bore its own unique molecular identifier. Each CDR3 protein gets one entry after TCRdb re-called the 5' RACE reads with MiXCR. The top ten hold around a sixth of the sample, which has around 110,000 distinct CDR3 sequences, 10% to 15% seen once. The time point is: blood at routine non-recurrence follow-up after resection. Unsorted whole RNA of tumor, nontumor lung or frozen PBMC was sequenced. The TCR was taken from a male donor with early-stage non-small cell lung cancer. J is TRBJ2-5 and V is TRBV12-3 or TRBV12-4; no definite D call. Sequences were derived from PBMCs, sampled at follow-up. CDR3 amino acids: CASGYPETQYF. Written as DNA, the CDR3 is TGTGCCAGCGGCTATCCGGAGACCCAGTACTTC.